Following are 19 T cell receptor beta chains from one sample sequenced in a study of blood T cell repertoires in COVID-19. Sequencing was performed with immunoSEQ multiplex PCR; in TCRdb, only in-frame clones are kept and a portion is missing. The sample lists under 80,000 clones, around 77% occurring once. The sample consisted of peripheral blood. Receptors originate from an elderly man with active or convalescent COVID-19.

The rearrangement joins TRBV7-9 to TRBJ1-2, with a tentative D call TRBD1 (6 bases). The CDR3 length is 15 residues. Per the germline V gene, CDR1 is SEHNR and CDR2 is FQNEAQ (reference sequence). V shed 3 bases and J shed 4 bases, with 15 bases lying between them. The DNA of the CDR3 is TGTGCCAGCAGCTTGACAGGTGGTGGGATCTATGGCTACACCTTC. It is translated as CASSLTGGGIYGYTF.

The chain combines TRBV6-6 with TRBJ2-1; perhaps TRBD2 as D (7 bases). The CDR3 spans 15 residues. The V end was cut by 6 bases, the J end by 4 bases, with 16 bases between. In germline, CDR1 is MNHNY, CDR2 SVGAGI (reference sequence). CDR3 coding DNA: TGTGCCAGCAGACTCACGGGGGGCCCATACAATGAGCAGTTCTTC. Protein: CASRLTGGPYNEQFF.

This chain connects TRBV6-5 to TRBJ2-7; 7 bases are shared with TRBD1. V shed 7 bases, J shed 0 bases, and the junction held 9 bases outside the gene matches. Germline assignment: CDR1 MNHEY and CDR2 SVGAGI. The CDR3 is 15 amino acids. In DNA, the CDR3 is TGTGCCAGCATCAACGCGGACAGGAGCTCCTACGAGCAGTACTTC. This translates into CASINADRSSYEQYF.

V is TRBV15 and J is TRBJ2-1, with 7 bases fitting TRBD1. The trim removed 0 bases at V and 8 bases at J, leaving 7 bases unmatched. The CDR3 contains 15 residues. Germline loops: CDR1 LNHNV, CDR2 YYDKDF (reference sequence). CDR3 sequence reads: CATSREMTGSYEQFF. The CDR3 DNA sequence: TGTGCCACCAGCAGAGAAATGACAGGGAGCTATGAGCAGTTCTTC.

V gene TRBV5-1 combines with J gene TRBJ1-5; D is possibly TRBD1 (6 bases). The CDR3 runs to 16 residues. The V gene's germline CDR1 is SGHRS and CDR2 YFSETQ. V lost 4 bases and J lost 1, with 15 bases in between. Here the CDR3 DNA reads TGCGCCAGCAGCCCAGGGACATCGGGGAGCAATCAGCCCCAGCATTTT. Its translation is CASSPGTSGSNQPQHF.

The J gene is TRBJ1-1, the V gene TRBV5-4, with D possibly matching TRBD1 (5 bases). CDR3 size: 18 residues. Germline V CDR1 and CDR2: SGHNT, YYREEE (reference sequence). Trimming took 4 bases from V and 6 from J, leaving 28 bases between them. CDR3 coding DNA: TGTGCCAGCAGCCCGGAGGGTGGCGCAGGGAAGAAAAATGCTGAAGCTTTCTTT. It translates to CASSPEGGAGKKNAEAFF.

The chain recombines TRBV6-5 with TRBJ1-2; 10 bases agree with TRBD1. The J segment lost 6 bases and the V segment lost 4 bases, leaving 5 bases of the junction unmatched. This CDR3 has 14 residues. Looked up from germline, CDR1 is MNHEY and CDR2 is SVGAGI. The CDR3 sequence: CASSLTGGANGYTF. As DNA, the CDR3 is TGTGCCAGCAGTTTGACAGGGGGCGCCAATGGCTACACCTTC.

The V and J genes are TRBV2 and TRBJ2-1; D is undetermined. This CDR3 is 14 amino acids long. Germline V gives CDR1 SNHLY, CDR2 FYNNEI. The V gene lost 4 bases and the J gene lost 1 base, with 8 bases spanning the gap. The CDR3, as DNA: TGTGCCAGCAGTGTTTATCTTTCCTACAATGAGCAGTTCTTC. This encodes CASSVYLSYNEQFF.

The V gene is TRBV25-1, the J gene TRBJ2-2; weak D call: TRBD1 (7 bases). CDR3 length equals 18 residues. Germline assignment: CDR1 MGHDK and CDR2 SYGVNS. Trimming left V 6 bases short and J 3 bases short, with 23 bases between. CDR3 region: CASRSPKSGQGDTGELFF. CDR3 DNA sequence: TGTGCCAGCAGATCCCCCAAAAGCGGGCAGGGGGACACCGGGGAGCTGTTTTTT.

V usage is TRBV7-2 and J usage is TRBJ2-7; no definite D call. The V end lost 2 bases, the J end lost 3 bases, and 8 bases lay between the germline ends. The CDR3 totals 13 residues. CDR1 is SGHTA and CDR2 is FQGNSA in the germline V gene. CDR3 DNA: TGTGCCAGCAGCTTAACAGATATCTACGAGCAGTACTTC. Translation: CASSLTDIYEQYF.

The V gene is TRBV4-3, the J gene TRBJ2-7; TRBD1 matches at 9 bases. CDR1 and CDR2 from the germline V gene are LGHNA and YSLEER. V was pared by 4 bases and J by 2 bases, with 12 bases of the junction left unmatched. CDR3 length: 17 residues. CDR3 residues: CASSPILPGQGPYEQYF. In nucleotides, the CDR3 is TGCGCCAGCAGCCCAATTCTCCCGGGACAGGGCCCCTACGAGCAGTACTTC.

The rearrangement uses TRBV27 and TRBJ1-1, with TRBD1 identical over 7 bases. The CDR3 has 14 residues. Trimming took 6 bases from V and 1 from J; bases not matched to a gene: 5. Germline V gene lookup returns CDR1 MNHEY and CDR2 SMNVEV (reference sequence). CDR3 in amino acids: CASSIGTANTEAFF. The CDR3 coding sequence is TGTGCCAGCAGCATCGGGACAGCGAACACTGAAGCTTTCTTT.

This chain connects TRBV18 to TRBJ2-2, with 7 nucleotides matching TRBD1. Germline V lookup: CDR1 KGHSH, CDR2 LQKENI. The CDR3 totals 15 residues. After removal of 3 bases from V and 4 bases from J, the junction contained 5 bases not matched to a gene. The CDR3 DNA sequence: TGTGCCAGCTCACCGGGACAGCAAGCCACCGGGGAGCTGTTTTTT. Protein sequence: CASSPGQQATGELFF.

The rearrangement links TRBV19 to TRBJ2-7, with 7 bases identical to TRBD2. Germline loops: CDR1 LNHDA, CDR2 SQIVND (reference sequence). After removal of 5 bases from V and 3 bases from J, the junction contained 7 bases not matched to a gene. This CDR3 spans 14 amino acids. The CDR3 sequence: CASSPQSSGYEQYF. The CDR3 nucleotides are TGTGCCAGTAGTCCGCAATCTAGCGGCTACGAGCAGTACTTC.

This sequence joins TRBV7-9 and TRBJ2-3; 15 nucleotides agree with TRBD2. Germline V gene data show CDR1 as SEHNR and CDR2 as FQNEAQ (reference sequence). J was trimmed by 3 bases and V by 5 bases; bases with no gene match: 3. The CDR3 runs to 16 residues. This CDR3 reads CASSPGTSGRTDTQYF. The CDR3 region has the DNA TGTGCCAGCAGCCCTGGGACTAGCGGGAGGACAGATACGCAGTATTTT. The variable domain in full, completed from reference TRBV7-9 and TRBJ2-3, reads DTGVSQNPRHKITKRGQNVTFRCDPISEHNRLYWYRQTLGQGPEFLTYFQNEAQLEKSRLLSDRFSAERPKGSFSTLEIQRTEQGDSAMYLCASSPGTSGRTDTQYFGPGTRLTVL.

The rearrangement uses TRBV10-1 and TRBJ2-1; D not resolved. In germline, CDR1 is WNHNN, CDR2 SYGVQD (reference sequence). The CDR3 consists of 12 residues. Trimming shortened V by 6 bases and J by 5 bases, and 8 bases separated the two germline ends. This chain's CDR3 is CASSSQHNEQFF. The CDR3 DNA reads as TGCGCCAGCAGCTCACAACACAATGAGCAGTTCTTC.

The table lists this clone with a few counts. This chain connects TRBV5-8 to TRBJ2-7, with D unresolved. The CDR3 runs to 15 residues. The ends were cut back, 4 bases at V and 0 bases at J, with 14 bases in the middle. Germline V CDR1 and CDR2: SGHTS, YDEGEE. CDR3 region: CASSPTRIVSYEQYF. The DNA of the CDR3 is TGTGCCAGCAGCCCGACAAGGATCGTCTCCTACGAGCAGTACTTC. Based on the CDR3 plus reference TRBV5-8 and TRBJ2-7, the full variable domain is EAGVTQSPTHLIKTRGQQATLRCSPISGHTSVYWYQQALGLGLQFLLWYDEGEERNRGNFPPRFSGRQFPNYSSELNVNALELEDSALYLCASSPTRIVSYEQYFGPGTRLTVT.

The chain combines TRBV9 with TRBJ1-1; 9 nucleotides match TRBD1. Germline trimming cut 0 bases from V and 1 base from J; bases unmatched to any gene: 4. Germline V gene lookup returns CDR1 SGDLS and CDR2 YYNGEE. The CDR3 consists of 16 residues. As DNA, the CDR3 is TGTGCCAGCAGCGTAGTCACAGGGGGCCGGAACACTGAAGCTTTCTTT. It translates to CASSVVTGGRNTEAFF.

This rearrangement joins TRBV19 to TRBJ2-3, with TRBD2 matching over 13 bases. V lost 3 bases, J lost 6 bases, and 3 bases stayed unmatched. The CDR3 has 15 residues. Germline V CDR1 and CDR2: LNHDA, SQIVND (reference sequence). CDR3 in amino acids: CASSIGLAGVDTQYF. As DNA, the CDR3 is TGTGCCAGTAGTATTGGACTAGCGGGGGTGGATACGCAGTATTTT.